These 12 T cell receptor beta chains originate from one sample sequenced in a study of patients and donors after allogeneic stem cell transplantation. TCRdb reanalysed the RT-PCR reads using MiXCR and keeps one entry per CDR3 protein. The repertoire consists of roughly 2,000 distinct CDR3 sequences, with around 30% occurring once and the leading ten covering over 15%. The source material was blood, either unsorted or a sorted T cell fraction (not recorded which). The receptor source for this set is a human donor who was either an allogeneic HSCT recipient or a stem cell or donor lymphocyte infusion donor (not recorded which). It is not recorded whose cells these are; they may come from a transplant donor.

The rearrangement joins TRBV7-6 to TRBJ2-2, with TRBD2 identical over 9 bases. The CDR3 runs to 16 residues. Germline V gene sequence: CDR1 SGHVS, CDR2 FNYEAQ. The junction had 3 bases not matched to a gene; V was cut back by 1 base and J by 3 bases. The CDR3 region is CASSLVRLADTGELFF. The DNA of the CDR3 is TGTGCCAGCAGCTTAGTGAGACTAGCGGACACCGGGGAGCTGTTTTTT.

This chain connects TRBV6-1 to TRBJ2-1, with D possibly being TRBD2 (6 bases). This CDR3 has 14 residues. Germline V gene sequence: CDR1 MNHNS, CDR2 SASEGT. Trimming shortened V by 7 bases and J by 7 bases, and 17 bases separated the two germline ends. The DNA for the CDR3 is TGTGCCAGCATCGACGGGAGTATCCGGAATGAGCAGTTCTTC. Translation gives CASIDGSIRNEQFF.

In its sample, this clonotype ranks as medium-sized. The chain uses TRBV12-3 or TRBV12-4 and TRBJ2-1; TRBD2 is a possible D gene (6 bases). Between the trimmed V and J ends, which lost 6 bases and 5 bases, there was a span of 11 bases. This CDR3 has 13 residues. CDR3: CASRPGLNNEQFF. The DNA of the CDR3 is TGTGCCAGCAGGCCGGGACTGAACAATGAGCAGTTCTTC.

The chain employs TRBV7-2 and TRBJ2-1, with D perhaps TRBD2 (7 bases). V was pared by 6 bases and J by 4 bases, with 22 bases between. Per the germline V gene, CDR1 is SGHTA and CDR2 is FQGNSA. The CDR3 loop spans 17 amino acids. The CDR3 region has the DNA TGTGCCAGCAGACGATCTAGGGGGGGAGAGGGGTACAATGAGCAGTTCTTC. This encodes CASRRSRGGEGYNEQFF.

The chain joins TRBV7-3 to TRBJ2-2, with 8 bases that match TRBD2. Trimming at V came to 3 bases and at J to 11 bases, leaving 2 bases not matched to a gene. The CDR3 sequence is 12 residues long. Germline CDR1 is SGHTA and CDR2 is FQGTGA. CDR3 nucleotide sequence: TGTGCCAGCAGCTTCAGCGGGGGAGAGCTGTTTTTT. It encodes CASSFSGGELFF.

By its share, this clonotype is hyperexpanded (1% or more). DNA for the CDR3: TGTGCCAGCAGAACTGGGGCCAACGTCCTGACTTTC. Encoded protein: CASRTGANVLTF. This sequence joins TRBV6-5 and TRBJ2-6; D uncertain. The ends were cut back, 6 bases at V and 2 bases at J, with 2 bases in the middle. CDR3 length: 12 residues. Germline CDR1 is MNHEY and CDR2 is SVGAGI.

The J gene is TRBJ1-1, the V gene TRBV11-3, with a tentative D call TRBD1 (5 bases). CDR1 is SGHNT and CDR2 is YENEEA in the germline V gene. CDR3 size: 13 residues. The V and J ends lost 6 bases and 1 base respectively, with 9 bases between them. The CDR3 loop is CASSTRGNTEAFF. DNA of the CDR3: TGTGCCAGCAGTACAAGGGGGAACACTGAAGCTTTCTTT.

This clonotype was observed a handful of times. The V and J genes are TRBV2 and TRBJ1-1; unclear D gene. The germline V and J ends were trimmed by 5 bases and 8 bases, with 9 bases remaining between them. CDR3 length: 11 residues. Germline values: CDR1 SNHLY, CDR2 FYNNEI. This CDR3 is CASSSFYEAFF. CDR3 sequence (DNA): TGTGCCAGCAGTTCATTCTACGAAGCTTTCTTT. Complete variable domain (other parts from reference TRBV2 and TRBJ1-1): EPEVTQTPSHQVTQMGQEVILRCVPISNHLYFYWYRQILGQKVEFLVSFYNNEISEKSEIFDDQFSVERPDGSNFTLKIRSTKLEDSAMYFCASSSFYEAFFGQGTRLTVV.

Here the CDR3 reads CAISDGSNYGYTF. The CDR3 DNA is TGTGCCATCAGTGATGGCAGCAACTATGGCTACACCTTC. The chain links TRBV10-3 to TRBJ1-2; D is unresolved. Germline V gene lookup returns CDR1 ENHRY and CDR2 SYGVKD. V was trimmed by 3 bases and J by 2 bases, leaving 7 bases between them. This CDR3 has 13 amino acids.

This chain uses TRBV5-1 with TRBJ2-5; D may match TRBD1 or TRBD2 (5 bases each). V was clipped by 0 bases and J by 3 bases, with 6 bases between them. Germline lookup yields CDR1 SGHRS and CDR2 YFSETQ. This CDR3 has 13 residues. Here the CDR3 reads CASSLGDEETQYF. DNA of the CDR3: TGCGCCAGCAGCTTGGGGGACGAAGAGACCCAGTACTTC.

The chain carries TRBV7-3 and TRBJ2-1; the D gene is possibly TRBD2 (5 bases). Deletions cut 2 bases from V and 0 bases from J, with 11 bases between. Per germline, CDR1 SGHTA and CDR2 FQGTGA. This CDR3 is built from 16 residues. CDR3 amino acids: CASSLAGTSSYNEQFF. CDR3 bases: TGTGCCAGCAGCTTAGCGGGCACGAGCTCCTACAATGAGCAGTTCTTC. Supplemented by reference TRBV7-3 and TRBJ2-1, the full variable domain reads GAGVSQTPSNKVTEKGKYVELRCDPISGHTALYWYRQSLGQGPEFLIYFQGTGAADDSGLPNDRFFAVRPEGSVSTLKIQRTERGDSAVYLCASSLAGTSSYNEQFFGPGTRLTVL.

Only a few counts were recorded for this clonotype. CDR3 amino acids: CAIRGTSTDTQYF. CDR3 coding DNA: TGTGCCATCAGGGGCACTAGCACAGATACGCAGTATTTT. The rearrangement joins TRBV10-3 to TRBJ2-3; D not certain. Deletions cut 6 bases from V and 0 bases from J, with 7 bases between. CDR3 length: 13 residues. Germline CDR1 ENHRY, CDR2 SYGVKD.